The clone carrying this TCR beta chain was seen repeatedly, ten times or more. Its antigen is unidentified. The data are from a study of T cells after yellow fever vaccination. This CDR3 contains 15 residues. V lost 4 bases, J lost 0 bases, and 2 bases stayed unmatched. In germline, CDR1 is ENHRY, CDR2 SYGVKD. Study conclusions and caveats: The presence of abundant clonotypes contaminating from the bulk population was possible in FACS-sorted repertoires. Clones that expanded after primary vaccination mostly reappeared after the booster (over 95% CD4, approximately 87% CD8).

5'RACE template switching produced TCR cDNA carrying a universal primer site and UMIs. MiXCR, applied by TCRdb to the 5' RACE reads, yields one record per CDR3 protein. The top ten clones hold roughly 31% of a sample with about 50,000 distinct CDR3 sequences, roughly 7.4% of them seen once. The source was CD8+ T cells sorted from PBMCs, collected less than 16 days after the first yellow fever vaccination. The receptor was derived from a man aged 18 to 29 who received the YFV17D yellow fever vaccine. This rearrangement joins TRBV10-3 to TRBJ2-3; 9 bases agree with TRBD1. The CDR3 here is CAISGTGVSTDTQYF. The CDR3 DNA follows: TGTGCCATCAGTGGGACAGGGGTAAGCACAGATACGCAGTATTTT.